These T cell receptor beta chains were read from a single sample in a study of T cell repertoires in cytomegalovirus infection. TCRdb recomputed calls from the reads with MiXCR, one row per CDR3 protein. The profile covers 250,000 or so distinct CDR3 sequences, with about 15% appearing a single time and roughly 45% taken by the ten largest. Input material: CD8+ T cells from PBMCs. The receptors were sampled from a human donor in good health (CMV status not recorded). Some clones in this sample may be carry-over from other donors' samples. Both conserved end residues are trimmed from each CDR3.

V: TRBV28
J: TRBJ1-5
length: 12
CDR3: ASSPQGEGQPQH

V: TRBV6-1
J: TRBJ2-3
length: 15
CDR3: ASSGNWGQGATDTQY

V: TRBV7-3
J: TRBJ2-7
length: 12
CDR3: ASSFWDRDDEQY

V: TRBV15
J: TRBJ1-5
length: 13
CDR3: ATSRGTQGNQPQH

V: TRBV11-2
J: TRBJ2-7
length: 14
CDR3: ASSSGQGVLSYEQY

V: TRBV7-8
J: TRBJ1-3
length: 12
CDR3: ASRNQAAGNTIY

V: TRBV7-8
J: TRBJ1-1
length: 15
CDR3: ASSLAALEGPGTEAF

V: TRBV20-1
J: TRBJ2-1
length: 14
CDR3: SASGAEGSGLGEQF

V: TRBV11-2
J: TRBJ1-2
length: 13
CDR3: ASSLTGGFDYGYT

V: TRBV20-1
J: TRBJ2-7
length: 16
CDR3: SARDQTSGGDSSYEQY

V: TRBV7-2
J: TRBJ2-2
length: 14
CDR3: ASSLALGRSTGELF

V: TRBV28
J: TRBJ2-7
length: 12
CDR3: ASSLTAPSYEQY

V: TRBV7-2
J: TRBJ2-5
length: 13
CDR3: ASSFRGGAGETQY

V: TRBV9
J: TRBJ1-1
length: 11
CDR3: ASSVGQGTEAF

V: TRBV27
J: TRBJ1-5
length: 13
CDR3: ASSLVGTGDQPQH

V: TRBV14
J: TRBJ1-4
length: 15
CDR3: ASSQRGPRSSSEKLF

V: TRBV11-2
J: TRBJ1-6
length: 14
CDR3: ASSLTGFPFNSPLH

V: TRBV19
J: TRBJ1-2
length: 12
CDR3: ASSIDGDILDYT

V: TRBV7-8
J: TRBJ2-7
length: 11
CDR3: ASSYSGWYEQY

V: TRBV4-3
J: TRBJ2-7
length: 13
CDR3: ASSQEADNSYEQY

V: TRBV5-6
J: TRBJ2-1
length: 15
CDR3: ASSDFSSGQTSDEQF

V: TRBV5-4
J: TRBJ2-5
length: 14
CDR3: DSSPRRQGGKETQY

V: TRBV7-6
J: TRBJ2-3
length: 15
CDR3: ASSLIGTSGSTDTQY

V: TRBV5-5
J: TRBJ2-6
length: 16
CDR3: ASTILPITGAGANVLT

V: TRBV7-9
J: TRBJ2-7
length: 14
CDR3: ASSLTGTDLSYEQY

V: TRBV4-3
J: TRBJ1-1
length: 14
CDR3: ASSQEKQDVGLSAF

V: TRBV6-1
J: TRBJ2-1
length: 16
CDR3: ASSTATWASGSYNEQF

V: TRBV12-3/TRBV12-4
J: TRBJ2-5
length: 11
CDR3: ASSTGGQETQY

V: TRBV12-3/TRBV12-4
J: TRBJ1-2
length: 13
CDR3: ASRMGTDPSYGYT

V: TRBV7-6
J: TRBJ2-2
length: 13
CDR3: ASSSGTETAGELF

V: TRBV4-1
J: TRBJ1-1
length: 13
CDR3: ASSQVPGVNTEAF

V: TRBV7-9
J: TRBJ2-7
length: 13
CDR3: ASSLQDRGSYEQY

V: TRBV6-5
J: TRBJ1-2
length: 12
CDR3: ASSYGGGEHGYT

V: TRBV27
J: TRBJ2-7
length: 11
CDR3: ASSFTGEHEQY

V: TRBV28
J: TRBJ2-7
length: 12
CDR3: ASSPTSGTYEQY

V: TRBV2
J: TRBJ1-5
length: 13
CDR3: ASSPGQGRGQPQH

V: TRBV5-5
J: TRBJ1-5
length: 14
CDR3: ASSAAWIGANQPQH

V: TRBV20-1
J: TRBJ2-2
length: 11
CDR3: SAMGDWAGELF

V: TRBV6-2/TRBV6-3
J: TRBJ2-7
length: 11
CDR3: ASSYSSSVEQY

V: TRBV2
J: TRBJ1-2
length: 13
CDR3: ASGVQGQIGYGYT

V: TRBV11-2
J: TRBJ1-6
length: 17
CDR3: ASSLDIWAGPSVDSPLH

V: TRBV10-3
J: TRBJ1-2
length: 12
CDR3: AISDVTANYGYT

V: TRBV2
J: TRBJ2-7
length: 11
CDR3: ANQGMSSYEQY

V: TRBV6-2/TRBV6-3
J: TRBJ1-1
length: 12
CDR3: ASSWTGGSTEAF

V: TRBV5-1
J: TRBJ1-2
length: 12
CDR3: ASSLGGDNYGYT

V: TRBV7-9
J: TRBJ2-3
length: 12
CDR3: ASSPGAGSPTQY

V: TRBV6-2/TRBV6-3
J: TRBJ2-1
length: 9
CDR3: ASNSQGILF

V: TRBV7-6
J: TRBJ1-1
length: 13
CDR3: ASSTCRPMNTEAF

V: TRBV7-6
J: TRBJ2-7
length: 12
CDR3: ASSGARGRYEQY

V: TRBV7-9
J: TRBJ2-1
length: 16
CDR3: ASSLRPGRALRIGEQF

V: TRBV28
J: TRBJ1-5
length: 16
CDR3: ASSPWATGGFSNQPQH

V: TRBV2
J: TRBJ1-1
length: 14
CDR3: ASSYRDVGKNTEAF

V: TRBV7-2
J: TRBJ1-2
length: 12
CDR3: ASSLGSWNYGYT

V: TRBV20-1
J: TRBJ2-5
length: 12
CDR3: SARVVNYSETQY

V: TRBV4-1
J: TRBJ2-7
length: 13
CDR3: ASSQAGTASYEQY

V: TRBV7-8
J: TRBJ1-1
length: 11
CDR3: ASSSPWHGRAF

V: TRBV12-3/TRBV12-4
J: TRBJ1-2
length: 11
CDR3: ASSLTLLYGYT